These 26 T cell receptor beta chains came from one sample sequenced in a study of CD8 T cells in Susac syndrome. RNA amounts of roughly 0.5 to 1 ug underwent reverse transcription with random hexamers. One entry per CDR3 protein, called by TCRdb with MiXCR from the immunoSEQ multiplex PCR reads. Seen here are tens of thousands of distinct CDR3 sequences, around 96% observed once, and the top ten hold around 0.41%. The sample consisted of CD8+ T cells from PBMCs. The receptors stem from a human donor with Susac syndrome.

This rearrangement joins TRBV9 to TRBJ2-4; D remains unclear. The germline V gene has CDR1 SGDLS and CDR2 YYNGEE. Trimming left V 3 bases short and J 5 bases short, with 9 bases between. The CDR3 extends over 13 amino acids. CDR3 sequence reads: CASSANSENIQYF. As DNA, the CDR3 is TGTGCCAGCAGCGCTAACAGTGAAAACATTCAGTACTTC.

The CDR3 loop reads CSVRDTYYGYTF. The CDR3 nucleotides are TGCAGCGTGCGGGACACATACTATGGCTACACCTTC. This chain uses TRBV29-1 with TRBJ1-2; D might be TRBD1 (6 bases). Germline loops: CDR1 SQVTM, CDR2 ANQGSEA. The ends were cut back, 6 bases at V and 3 bases at J, with 11 bases in the middle. The CDR3 covers 12 residues.

V gene TRBV29-1 combines with J gene TRBJ1-2; no firm D call. CDR3 length equals 12 residues. Trimming shortened V by 4 bases and J by 2 bases, and 8 bases separated the two germline ends. From germline, CDR1 is SQVTM and CDR2 ANQGSEA. The CDR3 sequence is CSVGRANYGYTF. In DNA, the CDR3 is TGCAGCGTTGGTAGGGCGAACTATGGCTACACCTTC.

This chain connects TRBV20-1 to TRBJ1-5; 7 bases line up with TRBD1. In germline, CDR1 is DFQATT, CDR2 SNEGSKA (reference sequence). Losses at the gene ends were 4 bases for V and 3 bases for J; bases not matched to a gene: 9. This CDR3 spans 15 amino acids. The CDR3 coding sequence is TGCAGTGCTACGCGGACAGGAGAGTTCAATCAGCCCCAGCATTTT. It yields the protein CSATRTGEFNQPQHF.

The CDR3 DNA sequence: TGCAGTGCTGGGACTAGCGGGAGCCGACAAGCCAAAAACATTCAGTACTTC. The encoded protein is CSAGTSGSRQAKNIQYF. The J gene is TRBJ2-4, the V gene TRBV20-1, with 14 bases lining up with TRBD2. The V segment lost 5 bases and the J segment 0 bases; nucleotides outside the gene matches: 6. Looked up from germline, CDR1 is DFQATT and CDR2 is SNEGSKA (reference sequence). The CDR3 is 17 amino acids.

The V call is TRBV9, the J call TRBJ1-1; D might be TRBD1 (5 bases). Trimming stripped 8 bases from V and 4 bases from J, with 18 bases between. CDR3 size: 14 residues. CDR1 and CDR2 from the germline V gene are SGDLS and YYNGEE. The CDR3 is CASTVGDRGTEAFF. The CDR3 DNA reads as TGTGCCAGTACTGTGGGGGATCGGGGCACTGAAGCTTTCTTT.

CDR3 sequence reads: CSVEGGSGRVDEQFF. The DNA of the CDR3 is TGCAGCGTTGAAGGCGGGAGCGGGCGCGTGGATGAGCAGTTCTTC. The V call is TRBV29-1, the J call TRBJ2-1, with 7 bases that match TRBD2. Germline V gene lookup returns CDR1 SQVTM and CDR2 ANQGSEA. The CDR3 totals 15 residues. Trimming cost V 1 base and J 8 bases; bases outside gene matches: 11.

This rearrangement joins TRBV29-1 to TRBJ2-5; possibly TRBD2 for D (5 bases). The V gene lost 4 bases and the J gene lost 1 base, with 13 bases spanning the gap. Per the germline V gene, CDR1 is SQVTM and CDR2 is ANQGSEA. The CDR3 extends over 14 amino acids. CDR3 in DNA: TGCAGCGTTGTGCTAGCAGTTATCCAAGAGACCCAGTACTTC. This sequence encodes CSVVLAVIQETQYF.

This sequence joins TRBV7-9 and TRBJ2-1; TRBD1 or TRBD2 may be the D gene (5 bases each). The CDR3 loop spans 12 amino acids. Germline V lookup: CDR1 SEHNR, CDR2 FQNEAQ (reference sequence). V was clipped by 4 bases and J by 15 bases, with 16 bases between them. As DNA, the CDR3 is TGTGCCAGCAGCTCCGGGACCAACGGGGCGTTCTTC. Residues: CASSSGTNGAFF.

This chain connects TRBV7-4 to TRBJ2-1; D gene uncertain. V was clipped by 4 bases and J by 4 bases, with 14 bases between them. The CDR3 runs to 15 residues. Germline V lookup: CDR1 SGHVT, CDR2 SQSDAQ. The chain's CDR3 is CASSSVPGRYNEQFF. The DNA of the CDR3 is TGTGCCAGCAGCTCCGTACCTGGACGGTACAATGAGCAGTTCTTC.

The J gene is TRBJ2-5, the V gene TRBV29-1; weak D call: TRBD2 (5 bases). Germline CDR1 SQVTM, CDR2 ANQGSEA. V was trimmed by 3 bases and J by 1 base, leaving 15 bases between them. CDR3 length: 15 residues. The CDR3 sequence is CSVDWRSLPQETQYF. The CDR3 bases are TGCAGCGTTGATTGGAGGAGTTTACCCCAAGAGACCCAGTACTTC.

This clonotype was seen a single time. The chain recombines TRBV27 with TRBJ2-1, with 9 bases fitting TRBD2. This CDR3 region has 17 residues. The junction had 9 bases not matched to a gene; V was cut back by 1 base and J by 5 bases. The germline gives CDR1 MNHEY, CDR2 SMNVEV (reference sequence). The CDR3 is CASSLWGRGGLNNEQFF. The CDR3 DNA reads as TGTGCCAGCAGTTTATGGGGGCGGGGGGGCCTCAACAATGAGCAGTTCTTC.

The V and J genes are TRBV7-9 and TRBJ2-3; 9 bases are shared with TRBD2. Germline CDR1 is SEHNR and CDR2 is FQNEAQ (reference sequence). CDR3 length equals 16 residues. V shed 5 bases and J 1 base; nucleotides not matched to a gene: 7. The CDR3 DNA is TGTGCCAGCAGCCCCGGAGTAGCGGGAGGCACAGATACGCAGTATTTT. This gives the protein CASSPGVAGGTDTQYF.

The rearrangement uses TRBV29-1 and TRBJ2-7; the match to TRBD2 covers 9 bases. The V gene's germline CDR1 is SQVTM and CDR2 ANQGSEA. Unmatched junction bases numbered 8, after V lost 0 bases and J lost 2 bases. CDR3 length: 16 amino acids. CDR3 coding DNA: TGCAGCGTTGAAGAAGTAGGCGGGGGGGCCCCCTACGAGCAGTACTTC. The encoded protein is CSVEEVGGGAPYEQYF.

This clonotype came up once. The chain combines TRBV6-1 with TRBJ2-3, with 8 bases aligning to TRBD1. CDR1 is MNHNS and CDR2 is SASEGT in the germline V gene. With V trimmed by 7 bases and J by 5 bases, 17 bases remained unmatched. The CDR3 consists of 17 residues. CDR3 bases: TGTGCCAGCACCGCCCTGACCGGGACAGGCCCAAGAGATACGCAGTATTTT. Its protein product is CASTALTGTGPRDTQYF.

The DNA of the CDR3 is TGTGCCAGCAGCGGGACTAGTAACTCCTACGAGCAGTACTTC. Protein product: CASSGTSNSYEQYF. The chain employs TRBV9 and TRBJ2-7, with 7 bases lining up with TRBD2. The CDR3 length is 14 residues. With 3 bases clipped from V and 0 bases from J, the junction kept 3 bases outside the gene matches. CDR1 SGDLS and CDR2 YYNGEE come from the germline V gene.

The chain combines TRBV29-1 with TRBJ2-1; unclear D gene. Trimming cost V 5 bases and J 1 base, with 9 bases left between them. The CDR3 totals 13 residues. Germline V gene sequence: CDR1 SQVTM, CDR2 ANQGSEA. The CDR3 DNA reads as TGCAGCGTTCGGGCCATTTCCTACAATGAGCAGTTCTTC. Its translation is CSVRAISYNEQFF.

The genes are TRBV12-3 or TRBV12-4 and TRBJ2-7, with D unclear. The CDR3 contains 13 residues. The V end lost 5 bases, the J end lost 1 base, and 9 bases lay between the germline ends. The CDR3 protein is CASSRLQSYEQYF. The CDR3, as DNA: TGTGCCAGCAGTCGGCTACAGTCCTACGAGCAGTACTTC.

The rearrangement joins TRBV9 to TRBJ1-1, with D perhaps matching TRBD1 (5 bases). This CDR3 has 14 residues. The ends were cut back, 2 bases at V and 1 base at J, with 9 bases in the middle. Germline V gene lookup returns CDR1 SGDLS and CDR2 YYNGEE. The CDR3 nucleotides are TGTGCCAGCAGCGTGACAGAAGCGAACACTGAAGCTTTCTTT. This encodes CASSVTEANTEAFF.

The rearrangement uses TRBV7-2 and TRBJ1-6, with D perhaps TRBD1 (6 bases). The CDR3 totals 14 residues. CDR1 is SGHTA and CDR2 is FQGNSA in the germline V gene. Trimming took off 6 bases at V and 3 bases at J, with 9 bases between the two ends. The CDR3 region has the DNA TGTGCCAGCAGGGCCAGGGGCTATAATTCACCCCTCCACTTT. This codes for CASRARGYNSPLHF.

The genes are TRBV19 and TRBJ2-5; no clear D. Trimming pared 2 bases from V and 4 bases from J, leaving 11 bases between. The CDR3 has 14 amino acids. Germline V gene sequence: CDR1 LNHDA, CDR2 SQIVND (reference sequence). CDR3 sequence (DNA): TGTGCCAGTAGTATATATTATCCTGGAGAGACCCAGTACTTC. Translated, it gives CASSIYYPGETQYF.

V is TRBV29-1 and J is TRBJ1-4; D is undetermined. The V end was cut by 3 bases, the J end by 10 bases, with 12 bases between. The CDR3 length is 12 residues. Per the germline V gene, CDR1 is SQVTM and CDR2 is ANQGSEA. CDR3 loop: CSVEGLVGKLFF. The CDR3 DNA is TGCAGCGTTGAGGGTCTTGTCGGAAAACTGTTTTTT.

The V call is TRBV13, the J call TRBJ2-1; 7 bases are shared with TRBD2. The V gene end was trimmed by 2 bases and the J gene end by 6 bases; junction bases not matched to a gene: 1. CDR1 and CDR2 (germline): PRHDT, FYEKMQ (reference sequence). The CDR3 is 13 amino acids. As DNA, the CDR3 is TGTGCCAGCAGCTTAAGGGAGGGCAATGAGCAGTTCTTC. This codes for CASSLREGNEQFF.

This clonotype has only one observation. The chain joins TRBV30 to TRBJ2-7; possibly TRBD2 for D (6 bases). Germline V gives CDR1 GTSNPN, CDR2 SVGIG (reference sequence). The germline V and J ends were trimmed by 5 bases and 2 bases, with 10 bases remaining between them. The CDR3 covers 12 residues. The CDR3 region has the DNA TGTGCCTGGTCGGAGGGTGCCTACGAGCAGTACTTC. As protein: CAWSEGAYEQYF.

V gene TRBV20-1 combines with J gene TRBJ2-5, with unresolved D. The CDR3 loop spans 14 amino acids. The germline V gene has CDR1 DFQATT and CDR2 SNEGSKA (reference sequence). Trimming shortened V by 0 bases and J by 3 bases, and 11 bases separated the two germline ends. CDR3 coding DNA: TGCAGTGCTAGAGATGGCCAGGACGAAGAGACCCAGTACTTC. Amino acid sequence: CSARDGQDEETQYF.

The chain employs TRBV4-3 and TRBJ1-1, with D hard to call. V was clipped by 0 bases and J by 6 bases, with 11 bases between them. Per germline, CDR1 LGHNA and CDR2 YSLEER. The CDR3 has 14 residues. The CDR3 DNA follows: TGCGCCAGCAGCCAAGATTCGGGTGAGGCTGAAGCTTTCTTT. Translated: CASSQDSGEAEAFF.